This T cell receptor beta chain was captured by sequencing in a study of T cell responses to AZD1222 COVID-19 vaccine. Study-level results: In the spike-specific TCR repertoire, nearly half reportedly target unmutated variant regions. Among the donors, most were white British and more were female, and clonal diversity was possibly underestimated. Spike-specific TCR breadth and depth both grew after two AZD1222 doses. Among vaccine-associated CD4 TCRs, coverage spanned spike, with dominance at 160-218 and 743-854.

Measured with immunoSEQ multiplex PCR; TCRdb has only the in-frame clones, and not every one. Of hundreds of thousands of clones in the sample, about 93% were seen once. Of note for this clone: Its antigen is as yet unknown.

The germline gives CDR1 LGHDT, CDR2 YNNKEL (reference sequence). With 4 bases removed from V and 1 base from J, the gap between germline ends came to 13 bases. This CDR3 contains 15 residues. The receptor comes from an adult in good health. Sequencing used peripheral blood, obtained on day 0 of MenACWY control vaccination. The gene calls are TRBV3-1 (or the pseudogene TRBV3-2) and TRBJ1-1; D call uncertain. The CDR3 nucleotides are TGTGCCAGCAGCCCTATCGACCACAAGAACACTGAAGCTTTCTTT. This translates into CASSPIDHKNTEAFF.